This TCR beta chain appears in the sequencing data of a study of early T cells in non-severe SARS-CoV-2 infection. Across the study: The study sequenced bulk RNA from unsorted whole blood, with chains unpaired. Study outcomes and limitations: VDJdb matching, biased toward anti-spike CD8 responses, missed private and CD4 specificities.

This clonotype has at least ten counts. Its target is unknown. CDR1 MNHEY and CDR2 SVGEGT come from the germline V gene. The trim removed 2 bases at V and 1 base at J, leaving 5 bases unmatched. The CDR3 loop spans 16 amino acids. MiXCR, run by TCRdb on the 5' RACE reads, gives a single entry per CDR3 protein. The sample has under 85,000 distinct CDR3 sequences, roughly 13% seen once. The chain joins TRBV6-2 or TRBV6-3 to TRBJ2-1; 7 bases are shared with TRBD1. The sample was whole blood. This clonotype originated in an adult who was a healthcare worker with PCR-confirmed SARS-CoV-2 infection or an uninfected control (not recorded which). The CDR3 DNA is TGTGCCAGCAGTTACAGTCCACAGGGGTCCTACAATGAGCAGTTCTTC. Translated, it gives CASSYSPQGSYNEQFF.